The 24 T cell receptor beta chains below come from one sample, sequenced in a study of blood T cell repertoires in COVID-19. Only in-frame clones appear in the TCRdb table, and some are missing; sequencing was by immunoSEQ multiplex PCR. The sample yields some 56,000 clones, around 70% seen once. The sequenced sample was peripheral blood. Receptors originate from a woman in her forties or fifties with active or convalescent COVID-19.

The CDR3 protein is CASSFEQGSEQFF. DNA for the CDR3: TGTGCCAGCAGCTTCGAGCAGGGAAGTGAGCAGTTCTTC. The chain carries TRBV7-2 and TRBJ2-1; D is possibly TRBD1 (5 bases). Germline V CDR1 and CDR2: SGHTA, FQGNSA. CDR3 length equals 13 residues. The germline V and J ends were trimmed by 3 bases and 9 bases, with 12 bases remaining between them. The full variable domain, its missing parts supplied by reference TRBV7-2 and TRBJ2-1, is GAGVSQSPSNKVTEKGKDVELRCDPISGHTALYWYRQSLGQGLEFLIYFQGNSAPDKSGLPSDRFSAERTGGSVSTLTIQRTQQEDSAVYLCASSFEQGSEQFFGPGTRLTVL.

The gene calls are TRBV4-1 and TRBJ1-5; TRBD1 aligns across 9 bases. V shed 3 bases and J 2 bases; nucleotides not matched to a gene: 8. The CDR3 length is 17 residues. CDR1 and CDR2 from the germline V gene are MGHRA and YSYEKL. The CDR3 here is CASSHPTGGRGNQPQHF. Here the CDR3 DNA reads TGCGCCAGCAGCCACCCGACAGGGGGAAGAGGCAATCAGCCCCAGCATTTT.

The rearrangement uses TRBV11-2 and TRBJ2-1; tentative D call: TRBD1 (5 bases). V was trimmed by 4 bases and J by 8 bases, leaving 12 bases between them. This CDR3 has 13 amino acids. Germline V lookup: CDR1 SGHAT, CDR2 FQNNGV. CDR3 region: CASSWGGYDEQFF. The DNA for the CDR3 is TGTGCCAGCAGCTGGGGCGGATACGATGAGCAGTTCTTC.

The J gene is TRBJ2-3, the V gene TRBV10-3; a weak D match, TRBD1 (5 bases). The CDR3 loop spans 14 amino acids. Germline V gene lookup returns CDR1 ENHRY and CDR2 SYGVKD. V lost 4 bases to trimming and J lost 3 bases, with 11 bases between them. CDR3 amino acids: CAISGGARTDTQYF. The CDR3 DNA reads TGTGCCATCAGTGGTGGGGCAAGGACAGATACGCAGTATTTT.

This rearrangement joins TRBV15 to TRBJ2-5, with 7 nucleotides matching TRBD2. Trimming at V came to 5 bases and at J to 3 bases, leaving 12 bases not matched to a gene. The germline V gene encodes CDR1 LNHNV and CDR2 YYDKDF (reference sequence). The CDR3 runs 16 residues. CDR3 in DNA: TGTGCCACCAGCTGGCACTCACTAGCGTGGAAAGAGACCCAGTACTTC. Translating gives CATSWHSLAWKETQYF.

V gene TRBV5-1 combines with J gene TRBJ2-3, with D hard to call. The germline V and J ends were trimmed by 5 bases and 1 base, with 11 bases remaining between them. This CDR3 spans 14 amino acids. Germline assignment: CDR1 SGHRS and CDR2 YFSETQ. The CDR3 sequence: CASRNPIGTDTQYF. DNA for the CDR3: TGCGCCAGCAGAAACCCCATAGGCACAGATACGCAGTATTTT.

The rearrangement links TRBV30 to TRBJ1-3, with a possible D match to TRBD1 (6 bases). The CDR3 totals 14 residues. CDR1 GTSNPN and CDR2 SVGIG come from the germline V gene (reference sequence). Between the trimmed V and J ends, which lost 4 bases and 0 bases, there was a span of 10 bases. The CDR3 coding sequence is TGTGCCTGGATTACAGGGTACTCTGGAAACACCATATATTTT. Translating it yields CAWITGYSGNTIYF.

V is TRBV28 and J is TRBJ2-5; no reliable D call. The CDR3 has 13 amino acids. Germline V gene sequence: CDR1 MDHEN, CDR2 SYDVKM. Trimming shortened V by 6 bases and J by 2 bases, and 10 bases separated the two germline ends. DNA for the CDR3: TGTGCCAGCAGGTCGCACGGTCAAGAGACCCAGTACTTC. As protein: CASRSHGQETQYF.

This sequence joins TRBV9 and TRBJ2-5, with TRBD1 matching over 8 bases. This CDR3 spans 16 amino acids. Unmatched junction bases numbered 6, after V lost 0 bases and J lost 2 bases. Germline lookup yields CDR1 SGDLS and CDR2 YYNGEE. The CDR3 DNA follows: TGTGCCAGCAGCGTAGATATGACAGGGGATCAAGAGACCCAGTACTTC. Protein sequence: CASSVDMTGDQETQYF.

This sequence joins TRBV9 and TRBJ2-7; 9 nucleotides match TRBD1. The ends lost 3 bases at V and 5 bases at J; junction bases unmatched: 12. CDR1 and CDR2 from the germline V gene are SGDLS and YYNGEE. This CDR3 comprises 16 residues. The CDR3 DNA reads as TGTGCCAGCAGCGAGCGGACCGGGACAGGGACGGACGAGCAGTACTTC. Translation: CASSERTGTGTDEQYF. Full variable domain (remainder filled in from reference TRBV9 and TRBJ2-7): DSGVTQTPKHLITATGQRVTLRCSPRSGDLSVYWYQQSLDQGLQFLIQYYNGEERAKGNILERFSAQQFPDLHSELNLSSLELGDSALYFCASSERTGTGTDEQYFGPGTRLTVT.

The CDR3 loop is CASSRHPQVSSYEQYF. For the CDR3, the DNA is TGTGCCAGCAGTCGGCATCCGCAGGTCAGCTCCTACGAGCAGTACTTC. V and J are TRBV28 and TRBJ2-7; D not resolved. CDR3 size: 16 residues. The V end lost 5 bases, the J end lost 0 bases, and 17 bases lay between the germline ends. CDR1 MDHEN and CDR2 SYDVKM come from the germline V gene.

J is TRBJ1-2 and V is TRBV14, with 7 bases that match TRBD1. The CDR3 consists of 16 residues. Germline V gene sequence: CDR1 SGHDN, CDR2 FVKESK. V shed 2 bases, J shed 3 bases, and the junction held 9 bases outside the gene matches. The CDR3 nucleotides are TGTGCCAGCAGCCAACCCCGCGCCACAGGGGACTATGGCTACACCTTC. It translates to CASSQPRATGDYGYTF.

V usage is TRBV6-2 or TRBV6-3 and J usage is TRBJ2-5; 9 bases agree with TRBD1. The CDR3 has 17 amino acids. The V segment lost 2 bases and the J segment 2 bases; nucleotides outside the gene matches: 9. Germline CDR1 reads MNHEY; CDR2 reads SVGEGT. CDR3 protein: CASSYGGTGIVQETQYF. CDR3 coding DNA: TGTGCCAGCAGTTACGGCGGGACAGGGATTGTACAAGAGACCCAGTACTTC.

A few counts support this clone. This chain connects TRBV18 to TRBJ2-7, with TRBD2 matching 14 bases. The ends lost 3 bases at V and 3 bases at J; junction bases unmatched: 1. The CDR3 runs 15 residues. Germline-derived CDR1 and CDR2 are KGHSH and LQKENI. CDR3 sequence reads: CASSPGTSGSYEQYF. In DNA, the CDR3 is TGTGCCAGCTCACCGGGGACTAGCGGGAGCTACGAGCAGTACTTC.

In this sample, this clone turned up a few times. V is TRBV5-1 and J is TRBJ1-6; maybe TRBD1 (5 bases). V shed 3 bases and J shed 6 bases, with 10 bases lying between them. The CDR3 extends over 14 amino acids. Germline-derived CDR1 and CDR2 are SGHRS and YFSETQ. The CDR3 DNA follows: TGCGCCAGCAGCTATTACGGGGGTAATTCACCCCTCCACTTT. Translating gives CASSYYGGNSPLHF.

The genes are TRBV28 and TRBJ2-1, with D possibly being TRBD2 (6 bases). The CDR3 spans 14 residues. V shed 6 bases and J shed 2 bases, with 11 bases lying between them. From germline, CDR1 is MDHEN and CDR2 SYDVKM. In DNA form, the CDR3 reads TGTGCCAGCAGAGAGCGGGCCCCCTACAATGAGCAGTTCTTC. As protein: CASRERAPYNEQFF.

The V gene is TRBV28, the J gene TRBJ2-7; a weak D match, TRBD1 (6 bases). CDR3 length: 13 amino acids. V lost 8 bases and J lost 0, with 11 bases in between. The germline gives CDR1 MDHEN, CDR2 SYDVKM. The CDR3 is CASDQGTSYEQYF. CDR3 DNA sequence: TGTGCCAGCGACCAGGGGACCTCCTACGAGCAGTACTTC.

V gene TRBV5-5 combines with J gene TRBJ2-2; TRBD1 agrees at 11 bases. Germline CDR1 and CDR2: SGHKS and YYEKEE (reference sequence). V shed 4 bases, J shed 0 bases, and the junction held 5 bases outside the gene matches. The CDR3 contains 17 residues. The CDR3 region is CASSAGTGGANTGELFF. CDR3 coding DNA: TGTGCCAGCAGCGCCGGGACAGGGGGTGCGAACACCGGGGAGCTGTTTTTT. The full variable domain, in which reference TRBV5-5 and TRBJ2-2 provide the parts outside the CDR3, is DAGVTQSPTHLIKTRGQQVTLRCSPISGHKSVSWYQQVLGQGPQFIFQYYEKEERGRGNFPDRFSARQFPNYSSELNVNALLLGDSALYLCASSAGTGGANTGELFFGEGSRLTVL.

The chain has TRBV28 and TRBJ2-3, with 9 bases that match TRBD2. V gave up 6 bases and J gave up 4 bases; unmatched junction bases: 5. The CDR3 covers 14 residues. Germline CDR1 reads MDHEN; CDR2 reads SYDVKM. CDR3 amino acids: CASRGAGGPDTQYF. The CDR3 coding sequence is TGTGCCAGCAGAGGAGCGGGAGGACCAGATACGCAGTATTTT.

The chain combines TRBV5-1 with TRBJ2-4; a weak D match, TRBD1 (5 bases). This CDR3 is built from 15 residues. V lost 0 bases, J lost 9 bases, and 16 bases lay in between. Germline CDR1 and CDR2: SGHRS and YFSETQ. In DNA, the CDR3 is TGCGCCAGCAGCTTGGAGGGTAACCAAGGGGCCATTCAGTACTTC. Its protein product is CASSLEGNQGAIQYF. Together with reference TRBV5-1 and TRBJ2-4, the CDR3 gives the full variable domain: KAGVTQTPRYLIKTRGQQVTLSCSPISGHRSVSWYQQTPGQGLQFLFEYFSETQRNKGNFPGRFSGRQFSNSRSEMNVSTLELGDSALYLCASSLEGNQGAIQYFGAGTRLSVL.

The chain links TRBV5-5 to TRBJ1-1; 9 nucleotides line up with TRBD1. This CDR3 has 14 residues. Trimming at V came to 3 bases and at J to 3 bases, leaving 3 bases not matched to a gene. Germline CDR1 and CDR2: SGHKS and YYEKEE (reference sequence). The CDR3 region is CASSSYRGHTEAFF. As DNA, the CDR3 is TGTGCCAGCAGCTCCTACAGGGGGCACACTGAAGCTTTCTTT.

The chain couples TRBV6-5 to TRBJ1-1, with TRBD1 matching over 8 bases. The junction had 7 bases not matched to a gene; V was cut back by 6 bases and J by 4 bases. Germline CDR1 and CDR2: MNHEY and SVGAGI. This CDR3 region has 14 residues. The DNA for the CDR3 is TGTGCCAGCAGGGCGACAGGGGAGGCCACTGAAGCTTTCTTT. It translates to CASRATGEATEAFF.

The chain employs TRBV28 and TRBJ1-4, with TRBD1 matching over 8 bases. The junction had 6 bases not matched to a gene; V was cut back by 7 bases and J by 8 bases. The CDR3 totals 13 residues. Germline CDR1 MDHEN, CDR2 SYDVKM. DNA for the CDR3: TGTGCCAGCACAGGGGGCAACGGGGAAAAACTGTTTTTT. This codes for CASTGGNGEKLFF.

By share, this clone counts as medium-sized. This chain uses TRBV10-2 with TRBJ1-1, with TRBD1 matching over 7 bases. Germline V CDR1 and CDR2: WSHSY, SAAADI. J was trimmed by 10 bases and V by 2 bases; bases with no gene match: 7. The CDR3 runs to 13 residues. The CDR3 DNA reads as TGCGCCAGCAGTGAGGCAGGGGGAGAGGTAGCTTTCTTT. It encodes CASSEAGGEVAFF.